Each of the 27 T cell receptor beta chains below was sequenced from the same sample in a study of shared clonotypes between healthy human individuals. Assay used: immunoSEQ multiplex PCR; TCRdb lists only in-frame clones, some missing. Of about 460,000 clones in the sample, approximately 80% were seen once. The sample comprised PBMCs. All receptors come from a woman aged 40 to 55 in good health. Some clones in this sample may be carry-over from other donors' samples.

The V call is TRBV7-2, the J call TRBJ1-5; no firm D call. The CDR3 runs 13 residues. Trimming took 2 bases from V and 1 from J, leaving 3 bases between them. Germline V gene sequence: CDR1 SGHTA, CDR2 FQGNSA. The CDR3, as DNA: TGTGCCAGCAGCTTATGGAGCAATCAGCCCCAGCATTTT. Translated: CASSLWSNQPQHF.

The chain carries TRBV6-5 and TRBJ2-1; 7 positions agree with TRBD2. The trim removed 2 bases at V and 3 bases at J, leaving 4 bases unmatched. This CDR3 has 15 amino acids. Germline V lookup: CDR1 MNHEY, CDR2 SVGAGI. CDR3 sequence reads: CASSYRDYLYNEQFF. Written as DNA, the CDR3 is TGTGCCAGCAGTTACCGGGACTACCTCTACAATGAGCAGTTCTTC.

The J gene is TRBJ2-7, the V gene TRBV20-1; D may be TRBD2 (5 bases). The CDR3 runs 11 residues. Germline CDR1 DFQATT, CDR2 SNEGSKA (reference sequence). V was clipped by 3 bases and J by 3 bases, with 6 bases between them. The CDR3: CSASGDYEQYF. DNA of the CDR3: TGCAGTGCTAGCGGGGACTACGAGCAGTACTTC.

Turning to this clone: A much more abundant neighbour one base away suggests this may be a read error. This CDR3 is also generated by other DNA sequences in the sample. This chain joins TRBV28 and TRBJ1-3; D not resolved. The V gene's germline CDR1 is MDHEN and CDR2 SYDVKM. The CDR3 runs 14 residues. The CDR3 nucleotides read TGCGCCAGCACCCCGGATTTTGGTGGAAACACCATATATTTT. The encoded protein is CASTPDFGGNTIYF.

V is TRBV5-1 and J is TRBJ1-5, with 12 bases aligning to TRBD1. The CDR3 is 15 amino acids. Germline values: CDR1 SGHRS, CDR2 YFSETQ. Unmatched junction bases numbered 4, after V lost 4 bases and J lost 5 bases. CDR3 protein: CASSLGQGAYQPQHF. The CDR3 DNA reads TGCGCCAGCAGCCTGGGACAGGGGGCTTATCAGCCCCAGCATTTT.

The chain combines TRBV5-1 with TRBJ2-1, with 10 nucleotides matching TRBD2. Germline trimming cut 1 base from V and 5 bases from J; bases unmatched to any gene: 3. This CDR3 is 15 amino acids long. CDR1 SGHRS and CDR2 YFSETQ come from the germline V gene. CDR3 DNA sequence: TGCGCCAGCAGCTTGTCACTAGCGGGGCACAATGAGCAGTTCTTC. Translating gives CASSLSLAGHNEQFF.

The rearrangement joins TRBV7-7 to TRBJ1-5; D is undetermined. V was shortened by 6 bases and J by 4 bases, with 10 bases between the two germline ends. CDR1 and CDR2 (germline): SSHAT, FNYEAQ (reference sequence). CDR3 length equals 13 residues. The CDR3 reads CASSAGSNQPQHF. The CDR3 DNA is TGTGCCAGCAGTGCAGGTTCTAATCAGCCCCAGCATTTT.

The CDR3 sequence: CASSKRGPGGEQYF. CDR3 DNA: TGTGCCAGCAGCAAAAGGGGGCCCGGGGGGGAGCAGTACTTC. V is TRBV28 and J is TRBJ2-7; TRBD1 or TRBD2 may be the D gene (7 bases each). The CDR3 consists of 14 residues. Germline loops: CDR1 MDHEN, CDR2 SYDVKM. V was pared by 6 bases and J by 7 bases, with 19 bases between.

This chain links TRBV25-1 with TRBJ2-3; D gene unclear. The CDR3 is 11 amino acids. V was shortened by 8 bases and J by 6 bases, with 9 bases between the two germline ends. CDR1 and CDR2 from the germline V gene are MGHDK and SYGVNS. The CDR3 protein is CASLGRDTQYF. The DNA of the CDR3 is TGTGCCAGCCTTGGGCGGGATACGCAGTATTTT.

Regarding this clone: A much larger clonotype is one base distant, so this may be a read error. The genes are TRBV5-4 and TRBJ2-2, with a possible D match to TRBD2 (6 bases). CDR1 is SGHNT, CDR2 YYREEE, per germline (reference sequence). V dropped 4 bases and J dropped 6 bases, with 16 bases sitting between them. The CDR3 has 15 amino acids. The DNA for the CDR3 is TGTGCCAGCAGCCGAGGGACTCGAGACGCCGGGGAGCTGTTTTTT. Translating it yields CASSRGTRDAGELFF.

As concerns this clone: It may be a read error: a sequence one base away is much more abundant. V is TRBV5-4 and J is TRBJ2-7; TRBD2 matches 13 bases. There are 16 residues in the CDR3. The germline V gene has CDR1 SGHNT and CDR2 YYREEE (reference sequence). CDR3 coding DNA: TGTGCCAGCAGCTCTGGGACTAGCGGGATCCTCTACGGGCAGTACTTC. Amino acid sequence: CASSSGTSGILYGQYF.

The V call is TRBV5-1, the J call TRBJ2-1, with 8 nucleotides matching TRBD2. Losses at the gene ends were 6 bases for V and 0 bases for J; bases not matched to a gene: 8. From germline, CDR1 is SGHRS and CDR2 YFSETQ. This CDR3 spans 16 amino acids. This CDR3 reads CASKQESGSSYNEQFF. The CDR3 coding sequence is TGCGCCAGCAAGCAAGAGAGCGGGAGCTCCTACAATGAGCAGTTCTTC.

This clone was seen only once. CDR3 sequence reads: CASSVGLAYSPNTGELFF. Here the CDR3 DNA reads TGTGCCAGCAGCGTAGGTCTAGCGTATAGCCCCAACACCGGGGAGCTGTTTTTT. The chain uses TRBV9 and TRBJ2-2; maybe TRBD2 (6 bases). The CDR3 is 18 residues long. V lost 0 bases, J lost 2 bases, and 17 bases lay in between. From germline, CDR1 is SGDLS and CDR2 YYNGEE. The full variable domain, in which reference TRBV9 and TRBJ2-2 provide the parts outside the CDR3, is DSGVTQTPKHLITATGQRVTLRCSPRSGDLSVYWYQQSLDQGLQFLIQYYNGEERAKGNILERFSAQQFPDLHSELNLSSLELGDSALYFCASSVGLAYSPNTGELFFGEGSRLTVL.

The V and J genes are TRBV7-3 and TRBJ2-3, with D maybe TRBD2 (6 bases). The CDR3 spans 13 residues. The germline V and J ends were trimmed by 3 bases and 6 bases, with 10 bases remaining between them. The germline V gene has CDR1 SGHTA and CDR2 FQGTGA. In DNA form, the CDR3 reads TGTGCCAGCAGCTTGTCGGGGGTGGATACGCAGTATTTT. It specifies CASSLSGVDTQYF.

This clone was seen only once. The V and J genes are TRBV2 and TRBJ2-7, with 7 nucleotides matching TRBD1. The J segment lost 2 bases and the V segment lost 6 bases, leaving 13 bases of the junction unmatched. This CDR3 region has 16 residues. Germline V lookup: CDR1 SNHLY, CDR2 FYNNEI. CDR3 in DNA: TGTGCCAGCAGGGCGCCACAGGGGATGGGGGCCTACGAGCAGTACTTC. Translation gives CASRAPQGMGAYEQYF.

This clone was seen a single time. This rearrangement joins TRBV2 to TRBJ2-3; D unclear. This CDR3 is 16 amino acids long. Germline values: CDR1 SNHLY, CDR2 FYNNEI. The V and J ends lost 2 bases and 0 bases respectively, with 12 bases between them. The CDR3 sequence: CASSESWVLSTDTQYF. The CDR3 bases are TGTGCCAGCAGTGAAAGTTGGGTTCTAAGCACAGATACGCAGTATTTT.

Details on this clone: The identical CDR3 is also encoded by other nucleotide sequences in the sample. V and J are TRBV11-2 and TRBJ2-1; D is uncertain. V was trimmed by 2 bases and J by 4 bases, leaving 15 bases between them. Germline CDR1 reads SGHAT; CDR2 reads FQNNGV. The CDR3 is made up of 16 amino acids. The CDR3 DNA reads as TGTGCCAGCAGCTTAACGGGTGGGGAACTTTACAATGAGCAGTTCTTC. Translation: CASSLTGGELYNEQFF.

This rearrangement joins TRBV5-5 to TRBJ1-2, with D perhaps matching TRBD1 (6 bases). The CDR3 runs 15 residues. CDR1 is SGHKS and CDR2 is YYEKEE in the germline V gene (reference sequence). Trimming cost V 4 bases and J 7 bases, with 20 bases left between them. The CDR3, as DNA: TGTGCCAGCAGCCGAACGTCGGGAGGGACAAGTGGCTACACCTTC. This translates into CASSRTSGGTSGYTF.

The chain carries TRBV7-3 and TRBJ2-6; D is possibly TRBD2 (7 bases). V lost 5 bases to trimming and J lost 0 bases, with 14 bases between them. CDR3 length: 17 amino acids. The V gene's germline CDR1 is SGHTA and CDR2 FQGTGA. CDR3 region: CASSPSGGFSGANVLTF. The CDR3 DNA follows: TGTGCCAGCAGCCCCTCGGGGGGCTTCTCTGGGGCCAACGTCCTGACTTTC.

The chain employs TRBV21-1 and TRBJ1-2; the table calls TRBD1, which could not be checked here. TRBV21-1 is given as a pseudogene. This CDR3 spans 16 amino acids. In nucleotides, the CDR3 is TGTGCCAGCAGCAACGCGGACAGGGGGCATGTCTATGGCTACACCTTC. This sequence encodes CASSNADRGHVYGYTF.

The chain has TRBV5-4 and TRBJ2-7, with 11 bases lining up with TRBD2. This CDR3 is 18 amino acids long. Germline CDR1 is SGHNT and CDR2 is YYREEE (reference sequence). Germline trimming cut 0 bases from V and 3 bases from J; bases unmatched to any gene: 11. In DNA, the CDR3 is TGTGCCAGCAGCTTGGGGACCGCCGGGACTAGCGGAGGCTACGAGCAGTACTTC. It codes for CASSLGTAGTSGGYEQYF.

This chain uses TRBV10-2 with TRBJ2-1, with D perhaps given as TRBD1 or TRBD2 (5 bases each). Germline CDR1 WSHSY, CDR2 SAAADI. This CDR3 is 14 amino acids long. Trimming pared 5 bases from V and 3 bases from J, leaving 11 bases between. In DNA, the CDR3 is TGCGCCAGCAGTTGGGGACGGAACTACAATGAGCAGTTCTTC. It is translated as CASSWGRNYNEQFF.

The chain has TRBV11-2 and TRBJ2-7; 10 nucleotides line up with TRBD2. CDR1 and CDR2 from the germline V gene are SGHAT and FQNNGV. CDR3 length: 17 amino acids. J gave up 6 bases and V 1 base, and 12 bases lay outside the gene matches. CDR3 region: CASSLVRTSGKRFEQYF. The CDR3 DNA is TGTGCCAGCAGCTTAGTAAGAACTAGCGGGAAGAGGTTCGAGCAGTACTTC.

With regard to this clone: A much larger clone lies one base from this, so it may be a read error. The chain joins TRBV30 to TRBJ2-7; D is undetermined. CDR3 length: 11 amino acids. Per the germline V gene, CDR1 is GTSNPN and CDR2 is SVGIG (reference sequence). CDR3 nucleotides: TGTGCCCGGAGTGTACAAGCGGAGCAGTACTTC. It codes for CARSVQAEQYF.

As concerns this clone: A read error likely explains this, since a far larger clone differs by one base. This chain connects TRBV9 to TRBJ1-1; tentatively, D is TRBD1 (5 bases). The CDR3 sequence is 13 residues long. The germline CDR1 and CDR2 sequences are SGDLS and YYNGEE. This chain's CDR3 is CANSKGMNTEAFF. CDR3 in DNA: TGTGCCAACAGCAAGGGGATGAACACTGAAGCTTTCTTT.

The gene calls are TRBV6-1 and TRBJ1-4; 7 positions match TRBD1. The CDR3 spans 13 residues. Germline CDR1 is MNHNS and CDR2 is SASEGT. V lost 8 bases to trimming and J lost 8 bases; unmatched junction nucleotides: 8. CDR3 sequence (DNA): TGTGCCAGCCTGACAGGGTCGAACGAAAAACTGTTTTTT. Its translation: CASLTGSNEKLFF.

This clone was observed a few times. The chain employs TRBV7-6 and TRBJ1-3; no firm D call. In germline, CDR1 is SGHVS, CDR2 FNYEAQ. Trimming shortened V by 4 bases and J by 4 bases, and 14 bases separated the two germline ends. The CDR3 is 15 residues long. As DNA, the CDR3 is TGTGCCAGCAGCTCCTCACCCGGCGTGGGAAACACCATATATTTT. This codes for CASSSSPGVGNTIYF.